A single T cell receptor (beta chain) is shown here with its context. What antigen it recognizes has not been identified. The input lacks base qualities; no much larger clone sits a single base away. The reads were generated on an Illumina MiSeq. Reverse transcription of RNA was performed with the SMARTer RACE cDNA Amplification kit, after which the TCR beta CDR3 region was amplified. The RNeasy Mini Kit was used to extract RNA from the sorted cells. Illumina paired-end sequencing was applied to the TCR beta amplicons. Concerning the study's data processing: MiXCR, VDJtools and the tcR R package were used for TCR repertoire analysis. The inverse Simpson index was used to quantify diversity, and clones were categorized as rare, small, medium or expanded according to repertoire proportion. TCRdb cleaned the public reads at Q25 with fastp, built clones with MiXCR and kept in-frame beta chains. Each CDR3 protein appears once, grouped with its most common genes and DNA. The V and J calls were not made by the authors but by TCRdb's processing. Across this sample there are fewer than 6,000 distinct CDR3 sequences, with roughly 96% seen only once. The ten largest account for about 37% of the sample.

This entry is derived from a study of regulatory T cells after allogeneic stem cell transplantation (dated by TCRdb to the late 2010s). As for the study more broadly: Patients were grouped by whether acute graft-versus-host disease developed within 100 days after stem cell transplantation. CD4+CD25+CD127- regulatory T cells were obtained from patient PBMCs by means of fluorescence-activated cell sorting. Conventional CD4+ T cells defined as CD4+CD25+/-CD127+ were also sorted and TCR-sequenced for comparison in the study. Between patients who did and did not develop acute graft-versus-host disease, the study compared the regulatory T-cell TCR repertoire following allogeneic stem cell transplantation. What the research found in general, with its limitations: No regulatory T-cell clones were shared by all patients, and sorted cell numbers did not correlate significantly with the inverse Simpson index. In non-GvHD patients, the top 10 regulatory T-cell clones took up a significantly larger share of the repertoire, which suggests that presumably allo-specific protective clones had expanded. The small patient sample size meant the findings required validation in a larger cohort. A less diverse, more focused regulatory T-cell TCR repertoire was observed in patients without graft-versus-host disease than in patients with the disease. Whether or not patients had graft-versus-host disease, conventional CD4+ T-cell repertoire diversity showed no significant difference.

The meaning of the sample's time point label: 30 days after allogeneic hematopoietic stem cell transplantation. At 30 days after allogeneic hematopoietic stem cell transplantation, peripheral blood mononuclear cells were collected from the patients. V loses 7 bases, J loses 4 bases, and the germline ends lie 14 bases apart. From its cysteine to its phenylalanine, the CDR3 spans 14 amino acids. The kept DNA is CDR3 alone, 42 bases in frame from the first base. According to the germline V gene, CDR1 reads SGHRS and CDR2 reads YFSETQ. Recombination connected TRBV5-1 to TRBJ1-4, with TRBD1 as a weak D call on 5 bases. The sample consisted of sorted CD4+ T cells from blood (whether regulatory or conventional is not recorded), taken 30 days after allogeneic stem cell transplant. The sequence was collected from a human patient who had an allogeneic stem cell transplant, so the T cells may come from the graft donor. The nucleotides read TGCGCCAGCCGTACCGGGACGTATAATGAAAAACTGTTTTTT. Protein translation: CASRTGTYNEKLFF.